These 13 T cell receptor beta chains originate from one sample sequenced in a study of T-cell memory formation after mild COVID-19. MiXCR, run by TCRdb on the 5' RACE reads, gives a single entry per CDR3 protein. The table lists 95,000 to 120,000 distinct CDR3 sequences, roughly 19% of them singletons. The sample taken for sequencing was PBMCs or a T cell subset sorted from them (not recorded which). The receptors were gathered from a man aged 18-30 years who had mild COVID-19 (a few samples of this study predate the infection). Cell type and time point are not known.

The chain joins TRBV9 to TRBJ1-1; tentatively, D is TRBD1 (6 bases). The CDR3 length is 14 residues. Trimming pared 0 bases from V and 3 bases from J, leaving 9 bases between. The germline V gene has CDR1 SGDLS and CDR2 YYNGEE. CDR3 protein: CASSVAGVDTEAFF. CDR3 nucleotide sequence: TGTGCCAGCAGCGTAGCAGGGGTGGACACTGAAGCTTTCTTT.

This clonotype was detected a few times. The chain employs TRBV25-1 and TRBJ1-5; D unclear. V lost 7 bases, J lost 6 bases, and 16 bases lay in between. The CDR3 is 14 residues long. Germline V gene lookup returns CDR1 MGHDK and CDR2 SYGVNS. CDR3 bases: TGTGCCAGCACCAGATCGAAGGAGCCTCAGCCCCAGCATTTT. It codes for CASTRSKEPQPQHF.

The rearrangement uses TRBV18 and TRBJ1-1, with no clear D. Between the trimmed V and J ends, which lost 3 bases and 4 bases, there was a span of 15 bases. Germline V gives CDR1 KGHSH, CDR2 LQKENI. This CDR3 has 15 residues. The CDR3 spells CASSPSQDPGTEAFF. DNA of the CDR3: TGTGCCAGCTCACCTTCGCAGGACCCGGGCACTGAAGCTTTCTTT.

This chain links TRBV6-5 with TRBJ2-2; possibly TRBD1 for D (7 bases). The V gene lost 5 bases and the J gene lost 2 bases, with 15 bases spanning the gap. The CDR3 extends over 16 amino acids. Germline CDR1 reads MNHEY; CDR2 reads SVGAGI. CDR3 DNA: TGTGCCAGCAGTGCGCGGGGACAGATTAACACCGGGGAGCTGTTTTTT. Amino acid sequence: CASSARGQINTGELFF.

This rearrangement joins TRBV28 to TRBJ1-2; D remains unclear. CDR3 size: 13 residues. Per germline, CDR1 MDHEN and CDR2 SYDVKM. Trimming cost V 0 bases and J 6 bases, with 8 bases left between them. The CDR3, as DNA: TGTGCCAGCAGTTTATGGTCCGGGGATGGCTACACCTTC. It specifies CASSLWSGDGYTF.

The chain links TRBV11-2 to TRBJ2-3, with D hard to call. The CDR3 loop spans 12 amino acids. Germline V CDR1 and CDR2: SGHAT, FQNNGV. Trimming left V 1 base short and J 7 bases short, with 6 bases between. The CDR3 sequence is CASSLGGNTQYF. For the CDR3, the DNA is TGTGCCAGCAGCTTAGGGGGAAATACGCAGTATTTT. Using reference TRBV11-2 and TRBJ2-3 for the parts outside the CDR3, the full variable domain is EAGVAQSPRYKIIEKRQSVAFWCNPISGHATLYWYQQILGQGPKLLIQFQNNGVVDDSQLPKDRFSAERLKGVDSTLKIQPAKLEDSAVYLCASSLGGNTQYFGPGTRLTVL.

There are many counts of this clonotype. This chain connects TRBV3-1 to TRBJ1-2, with unresolved D. The CDR3 is 15 residues long. The germline gives CDR1 LGHDT, CDR2 YNNKEL (reference sequence). Trimming stripped 0 bases from V and 4 bases from J, with 12 bases between. CDR3 protein: CASSQDRRFSYGYTF. The CDR3 DNA sequence: TGTGCCAGCAGCCAAGATCGCAGGTTTTCCTATGGCTACACCTTC. Looking up the rest from reference TRBV3-1 and TRBJ1-2 gives the full variable domain: DTAVSQTPKYLVTQMGNDKSIKCEQNLGHDTMYWYKQDSKKFLKIMFSYNNKELIINETVPNRFSPKSPDKAHLNLHINSLELGDSAVYFCASSQDRRFSYGYTFGSGTRLTVV.

This clonotype was observed at least ten times. The rearrangement joins TRBV12-5 to TRBJ2-3; TRBD2 matches 9 bases. Germline V gene data show CDR1 as LGHNT and CDR2 as FRNRAP. V gave up 1 base and J gave up 5 bases; unmatched junction bases: 7. The length of the CDR3 is 16 residues. The CDR3 coding sequence is TGTGCTAGTGGTTTGGGCGGGGGGGCCCCCGAAGATACGCAGTATTTT. As protein: CASGLGGGAPEDTQYF.

V is TRBV12-3 or TRBV12-4 and J is TRBJ2-1; 14 nucleotides match TRBD2. J lost 3 bases, V lost 5 bases, and 12 bases had no gene match. This CDR3 has 19 amino acids. The CDR3 loop reads CASSLLSGLAGARYNEQFF. The CDR3 nucleotides read TGTGCCAGCAGTCTCCTTTCGGGACTAGCGGGGGCCCGCTACAATGAGCAGTTCTTC.

The chain uses TRBV28 and TRBJ1-1, with D uncertain. The germline V and J ends were trimmed by 8 bases and 6 bases, with 10 bases remaining between them. Germline-derived CDR1 and CDR2 are MDHEN and SYDVKM. This CDR3 is built from 11 residues. This chain's CDR3 is CASARRAEAFF. DNA for the CDR3: TGTGCCAGCGCGAGGAGGGCTGAAGCTTTCTTT. Variable domain in full (rest from reference TRBV28 and TRBJ1-1): DVKVTQSSRYLVKRTGEKVFLECVQDMDHENMFWYRQDPGLGLRLIYFSYDVKMKEKGDIPEGYSVSREKKERFSLILESASTNQTSMYLCASARRAEAFFGQGTRLTVV.

This rearrangement joins TRBV6-5 to TRBJ2-3; D is possibly TRBD2 (5 bases). Trimming took 6 bases from V and 5 from J, leaving 9 bases between them. The CDR3 is made up of 12 amino acids. The germline V gene encodes CDR1 MNHEY and CDR2 SVGAGI. CDR3 bases: TGTGCCAGCAGACAACTAGGAGATACGCAGTATTTT. Protein: CASRQLGDTQYF.

The J gene is TRBJ2-7, the V gene TRBV6-1; possible D gene TRBD2, 6 bases. V gave up 2 bases and J gave up 2 bases, with 13 bases separating them. The CDR3 has 15 amino acids. Germline-derived CDR1 and CDR2 are MNHNS and SASEGT. The CDR3, as DNA: TGTGCCAGCAGTGAAAGAGGAGGGGACCCCTACGAGCAGTACGTC. Translating it yields CASSERGGDPYEQYV.

This clonotype occurred a few times. The genes are TRBV11-2 and TRBJ1-1; D is undetermined. V lost 2 bases and J lost 0, with 7 bases in between. Per germline, CDR1 SGHAT and CDR2 FQNNGV. The length of the CDR3 is 14 residues. The CDR3 DNA reads as TGTGCCAGCAGCTTATCCCGGTTGAACACTGAAGCTTTCTTT. Translated, it gives CASSLSRLNTEAFF.